This TCR beta chain was recovered during a study of shared clonotypes between healthy human individuals. Broader study findings: When naive CD4 clonotypes were compared across several donors, about 4.9% were shared. When compared with the clonotypes that were shared by all four sorted-subset donors, the non-shared clonotypes turned out to have lower generation probabilities.

Regarding this clone: Its antigen is undetermined.

This CDR3 region has 15 residues. The germline CDR1 and CDR2 sequences are SGHTA and FQGNSA. V dropped 2 bases and J dropped 3; count of bases not matched to a gene: 4. Profiling relied on immunoSEQ multiplex PCR, and the TCRdb table lists in-frame clones only, not all of them. The sample records millions of clones, 85% to 95% being singletons. The sample taken for sequencing was naive CD4+ T cells sorted from blood. Subset given: CD45RA+ positively selected. This chain joins TRBV7-2 and TRBJ2-1, with 7 bases fitting TRBD2. The origin of this receptor is a man aged 18 to 30 in good health. CDR3 amino acids: CASSLQGLHYNEQFF. Here the CDR3 DNA reads TGTGCCAGCAGCTTACAGGGACTACACTACAATGAGCAGTTCTTC.